Listed below are T cell receptor beta chains from one sample, sequenced in a study of spatial heterogeneity in lung cancer. TCRdb ran MiXCR on the 5' RACE reads and lists one entry per CDR3 protein. This table has about 92,000 distinct CDR3 sequences, 9.5% to 15% appearing once. This specimen consisted of PBMCs, obtained at surgery. The source is a male donor with early-stage non-small cell lung cancer. The CDR3 runs from the conserved cysteine through the conserved F or W. A D gene is named only where the DNA matches it firmly. Clone size is stated in some rows and not others, as once, few, many or a class when expanded.

V,J,D,size,CDR3,DNA
TRBV7-9,TRBJ2-2,TRBD1,many,CAWTDRVNTGELFF,TGTGCCTGGACGGACAGGGTGAACACCGGGGAGCTGTTTTTT
TRBV20-1,TRBJ2-3,TRBD2,NA,CSATPSGISQYF,TGCAGTGCTACGCCTAGCGGGATCTCGCAGTATTTT
TRBV12-3/TRBV12-4,TRBJ1-4,TRBD1,few,CASRGTVEKLFF,TGTGCCAGCAGAGGGACAGTTGAAAAACTGTTTTTT
TRBV4-3,TRBJ1-5,NA,NA,CASSQTPGTGQPQHF,TGCGCCAGCAGCCAAACGCCCGGGACGGGTCAGCCCCAGCATTTT
TRBV5-1,TRBJ2-3,NA,few,CASSSDGSDTQYF,TGCGCCAGCAGCTCGGACGGTTCAGATACGCAGTATTTT
TRBV29-1,TRBJ2-5,TRBD2,many,CSVLAGEETQYF,TGCAGCGTTTTAGCGGGAGAAGAGACCCAGTACTTC
TRBV5-1,TRBJ2-7,NA,few,CASSWGPTYEQYF,TGCGCCAGCAGCTGGGGACCGACCTACGAGCAGTACTTC
TRBV20-1,TRBJ1-2,TRBD1,NA,CSARGDRDLNYGYTF,TGCAGTGCTAGGGGCGACAGGGACCTTAACTATGGCTACACCTTC
TRBV30,TRBJ1-2,NA,NA,CAWSYGTGNYGYTF,TGTGCCTGGAGTTATGGGACCGGTAACTATGGCTACACCTTC
TRBV7-2,TRBJ1-5,NA,NA,CASSLDVFGNQPQHF,TGTGCCAGCAGCTTAGACGTCTTTGGCAATCAGCCCCAGCATTTT
TRBV6-1,TRBJ1-6,TRBD1,NA,CASSFGTVNSPLHF,TGTGCCAGCAGTTTTGGGACAGTTAATTCACCCCTCCACTTT
TRBV6-5,TRBJ2-2,NA,NA,CASSYSPGTMNTGELFF,TGTGCCAGCAGTTACTCACCCGGGACAATGAACACCGGGGAGCTGTTTTTT
TRBV5-1,TRBJ1-3,NA,few,CASSSGQASGRNTIYF,TGCGCCAGCAGCTCGGGACAAGCCTCTGGTAGAAACACCATATATTTT
TRBV3-1,TRBJ2-1,NA,NA,CASSQAPGSYNEQFF,TGTGCCAGCAGCCAAGCCCCGGGGTCCTACAATGAGCAGTTCTTC
TRBV6-2/TRBV6-3,TRBJ2-2,NA,NA,CASSYLYPRGELFF,TGTGCCAGCAGTTACCTCTACCCTCGAGGGGAGCTGTTTTTT
TRBV6-2/TRBV6-3,TRBJ2-1,TRBD1,many,CASSRTPGQGAADEQFF,TGTGCCAGCAGTAGAACCCCGGGACAGGGGGCTGCAGATGAGCAGTTCTTC
TRBV15,TRBJ2-5,NA,NA,CATSRDSRQTQYF,TGTGCCACCAGCAGAGATTCGAGGCAGACCCAGTACTTC
TRBV15,TRBJ2-5,NA,many,CATSRVHGIGGTQETQYF,TGTGCCACCAGCAGAGTCCATGGGATTGGGGGCACACAAGAGACCCAGTACTTC
TRBV18,TRBJ2-7,NA,NA,CASSRSAPVSPYEQYF,TGTGCCAGCTCACGTTCCGCCCCGGTGAGCCCCTACGAGCAGTACTTC
TRBV25-1,TRBJ2-7,TRBD1,few,CASSAAGGTYEQYF,TGTGCCAGCAGTGCAGCAGGGGGTACCTACGAGCAGTACTTC
TRBV4-1,TRBJ2-5,NA,many,CASSQVVNQETQYF,TGCGCCAGCAGCCAAGTGGTGAATCAAGAGACCCAGTACTTC
TRBV7-2,TRBJ2-1,TRBD2,few,CASSSGGSNNEQFF,TGTGCCAGCAGCTCGGGCGGGAGCAACAATGAGCAGTTCTTC
TRBV6-5,TRBJ1-2,NA,NA,CASSSFNYGYTF,TGTGCCAGCAGTTCATTTAACTATGGCTACACCTTC
TRBV18,TRBJ2-1,TRBD2,NA,CASSPLRGTGELAGGSSYNEQFF,TGTGCCAGCTCACCACTTCGCGGGACAGGGGAACTAGCGGGAGGGAGCTCCTACAATGAGCAGTTCTTC
TRBV2,TRBJ1-2,NA,NA,CASLYREISSGYTF,TGTGCCAGCCTCTACAGGGAAATTAGTAGCGGCTACACCTTC
TRBV7-2,TRBJ1-3,NA,few,CASSFSLSGNTIYF,TGTGCCAGCAGCTTCAGCCTCTCTGGAAACACCATATATTTT
TRBV24-1,TRBJ2-3,TRBD1,few,CATSDWDSFGRYTQYF,TGTGCCACCAGTGATTGGGACAGCTTCGGCAGATATACGCAGTATTTT
TRBV9,TRBJ2-7,NA,few,CASSPRPAAAYEQYF,TGTGCCAGCAGCCCCCGCCCCGCGGCCGCCTACGAGCAGTACTTC
TRBV12-3/TRBV12-4,TRBJ2-1,NA,NA,CASSFRSSYNEQFF,TGTGCCAGCAGTTTTCGGAGCTCCTACAATGAGCAGTTCTTC
TRBV19,TRBJ2-1,NA,few,CASSLFGAGVDEQFF,TGTGCCAGTAGTCTATTCGGCGCAGGGGTCGATGAGCAGTTCTTC
TRBV30,TRBJ1-3,NA,few,CAWSVSGANPGNTIYF,TGTGCCTGGAGTGTATCAGGGGCCAACCCTGGAAACACCATATATTTT
TRBV7-2,TRBJ1-6,TRBD1,few,CASSIGQGWSPLHF,TGTGCCAGCAGCATCGGACAGGGTTGGTCACCCCTCCACTTT
TRBV20-1,TRBJ2-1,TRBD2,few,CSARDSASGANNEQFF,TGCAGTGCTAGAGATTCGGCTAGCGGGGCCAACAATGAGCAGTTCTTC
TRBV7-7,TRBJ2-3,TRBD2,many,CASSLGLAGTDTQYF,TGTGCTAGCAGCTTAGGACTAGCGGGAACAGATACGCAGTATTTT
TRBV12-3/TRBV12-4,TRBJ1-5,TRBD1,many,CASSRDRVAQPQHF,TGTGCCAGCAGTAGAGACAGGGTTGCTCAGCCCCAGCATTTT
TRBV18,TRBJ1-1,NA,few,CASSPANTEAFF,TGTGCCAGCTCACCAGCCAACACTGAAGCTTTCTTT
TRBV12-3/TRBV12-4,TRBJ2-7,NA,NA,CASSSLSYEQYF,TGTGCCAGCAGTAGCCTCTCCTACGAGCAGTACTTC
TRBV28,TRBJ1-5,NA,few,CASSLAGESNQPQHF,TGTGCCAGCAGTTTGGCCGGGGAAAGCAATCAGCCCCAGCATTTT
TRBV12-3/TRBV12-4,TRBJ1-2,TRBD1,many,CASSPGTGNGYTF,TGTGCCAGCAGTCCCGGGACAGGGAATGGCTACACCTTC
TRBV20-1,TRBJ2-7,TRBD1,few,CSARTGSAYEQYF,TGCAGTGCTAGGACAGGGTCGGCCTACGAGCAGTACTTC
TRBV6-6,TRBJ1-6,TRBD1,few,CASSYPTGGEPSPLHF,TGTGCCAGCAGTTACCCGACAGGGGGCGAACCTTCACCCCTCCACTTT
TRBV5-6,TRBJ2-5,NA,few,CASSLGYQETQYF,TGTGCCAGCAGCTTGGGGTACCAAGAGACCCAGTACTTC
TRBV12-3/TRBV12-4,TRBJ1-5,TRBD1,few,CASSGTGYQPQHF,TGTGCCAGCAGTGGGACAGGGTATCAGCCCCAGCATTTT
TRBV12-3/TRBV12-4,TRBJ1-5,NA,few,CASSLRGPDSNQPQHF,TGTGCCAGCAGTTTAAGAGGACCCGATAGCAATCAGCCCCAGCATTTT
TRBV3-2,TRBJ2-3,NA,few,CARGDTQYF,TGTGCCAGGGGAGATACGCAGTATTTT
TRBV20-1,TRBJ2-7,TRBD2,many,CSARPGLAEAYEQYF,TGCAGTGCTAGACCGGGACTAGCGGAGGCCTACGAGCAGTACTTC
TRBV4-2,TRBJ1-2,TRBD1,NA,CASSQEDRGDYGYTF,TGTGCCAGCAGCCAAGAGGACAGGGGCGACTATGGCTACACCTTC
TRBV12-3/TRBV12-4,TRBJ2-2,TRBD1,few,CASSPLRGRVTGELFF,TGTGCCAGCAGTCCGTTGAGGGGGCGAGTCACCGGGGAGCTGTTTTTT
TRBV5-1,TRBJ2-1,TRBD2,NA,CAGSLRLAGSYNEQFF,TGCGCCGGCAGCTTGAGACTAGCGGGCTCCTACAATGAGCAGTTCTTC
TRBV6-2/TRBV6-3,TRBJ1-4,NA,NA,CASGERGEKLFF,TGTGCCAGCGGAGAAAGGGGTGAAAAACTGTTTTTT
TRBV12-3/TRBV12-4,TRBJ2-3,NA,few,CASSFLSSEFTDTQYF,TGTGCCAGCAGTTTTCTTTCTAGCGAATTCACAGATACGCAGTATTTT
TRBV7-2,TRBJ1-2,TRBD1,few,CASSLFRTGAQVGGYTF,TGTGCCAGCAGCTTATTTCGGACAGGGGCTCAGGTGGGAGGCTACACCTTC
TRBV10-3,TRBJ2-3,TRBD2,many,CATRQGLAGVSTDTQYF,TGTGCCACCCGACAGGGACTAGCGGGGGTGAGCACAGATACGCAGTATTTT